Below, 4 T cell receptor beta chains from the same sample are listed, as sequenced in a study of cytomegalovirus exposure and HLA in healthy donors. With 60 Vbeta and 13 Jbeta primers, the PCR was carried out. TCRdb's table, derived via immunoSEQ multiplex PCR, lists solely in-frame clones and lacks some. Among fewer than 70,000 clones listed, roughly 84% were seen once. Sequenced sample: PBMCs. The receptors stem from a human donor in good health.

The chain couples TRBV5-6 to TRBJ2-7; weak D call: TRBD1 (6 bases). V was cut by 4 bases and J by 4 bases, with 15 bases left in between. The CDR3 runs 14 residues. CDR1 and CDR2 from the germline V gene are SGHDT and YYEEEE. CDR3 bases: TGTGCCAGCAGCAAAACAGGGTTGCGGTACGAGCAGTACTTC. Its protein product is CASSKTGLRYEQYF.

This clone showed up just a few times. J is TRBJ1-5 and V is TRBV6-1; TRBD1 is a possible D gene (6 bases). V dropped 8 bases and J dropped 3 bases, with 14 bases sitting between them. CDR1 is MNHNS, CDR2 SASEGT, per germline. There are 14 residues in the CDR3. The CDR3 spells CASARTAFNQPQHF. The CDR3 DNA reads TGTGCCAGCGCGAGGACAGCTTTCAATCAGCCCCAGCATTTT.

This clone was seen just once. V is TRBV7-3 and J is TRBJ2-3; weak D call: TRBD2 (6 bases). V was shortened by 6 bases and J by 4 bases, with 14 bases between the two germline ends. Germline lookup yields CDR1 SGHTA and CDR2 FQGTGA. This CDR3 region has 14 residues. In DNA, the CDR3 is TGTGCCAGCAGTCCCGGGACTTCCTCAGATACGCAGTATTTT. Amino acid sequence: CASSPGTSSDTQYF.

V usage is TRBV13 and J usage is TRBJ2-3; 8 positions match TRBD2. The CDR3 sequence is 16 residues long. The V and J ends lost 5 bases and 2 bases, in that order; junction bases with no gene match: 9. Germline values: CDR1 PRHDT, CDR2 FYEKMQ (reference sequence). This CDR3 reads CASSPLTSGVTDTQYF. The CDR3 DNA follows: TGTGCCAGCAGCCCCCTAACTAGCGGAGTCACAGATACGCAGTATTTT.